This TCR beta chain was obtained from a study of T cell repertoires in cytomegalovirus infection. Across the study: Public TCR beta signature analysis indicated the presence of both CMV infection and matching HLA type.

TCRdb reanalysed the reads using MiXCR and keeps one entry per CDR3 protein. The table lists approximately 400,000 distinct CDR3 sequences, roughly 30% of them singletons. CDR1 and CDR2 (germline): SGHKS, YYEKEE (reference sequence). The CDR3 consists of 12 residues. The V end lost 3 bases, the J end lost 6 bases, and 10 bases lay between the germline ends. This clonotype was seen a handful of times. Its target is not known. Study-level points and caveats: CMV carriers having the relevant HLA were flagged by cumulative public TCR beta family frequency.

The TCR was taken from a human donor in good health (CMV status not recorded). Some clones in this sample may be carry-over from other donors' samples. Sequences were obtained from PBMCs. The J gene is TRBJ2-7, the V gene TRBV5-5; D remains unclear. CDR3 in amino acids: CASSYSPSEQYF. The CDR3 DNA sequence: TGTGCCAGCAGCTACAGTCCGAGCGAGCAGTACTTC. Complete variable domain (other parts from reference TRBV5-5 and TRBJ2-7): DAGVTQSPTHLIKTRGQQVTLRCSPISGHKSVSWYQQVLGQGPQFIFQYYEKEERGRGNFPDRFSARQFPNYSSELNVNALLLGDSALYLCASSYSPSEQYFGPGTRLTVT.